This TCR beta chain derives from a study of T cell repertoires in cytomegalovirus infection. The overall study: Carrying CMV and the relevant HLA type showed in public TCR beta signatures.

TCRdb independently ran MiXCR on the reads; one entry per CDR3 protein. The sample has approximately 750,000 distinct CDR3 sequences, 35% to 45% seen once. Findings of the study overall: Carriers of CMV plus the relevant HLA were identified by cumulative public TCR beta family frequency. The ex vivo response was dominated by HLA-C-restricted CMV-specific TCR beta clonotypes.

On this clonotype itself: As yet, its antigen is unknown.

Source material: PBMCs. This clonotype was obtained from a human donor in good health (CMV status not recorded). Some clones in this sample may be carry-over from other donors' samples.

In DNA form, the CDR3 reads TGCAGCGTTGAAGATCTGGAAGATGACTATGGCTACACCTTC. Translation gives CSVEDLEDDYGYTF. The chain couples TRBV29-1 to TRBJ1-2; D call uncertain. V was cut by 0 bases and J by 3 bases, with 11 bases left in between. The germline V gene encodes CDR1 SQVTM and CDR2 ANQGSEA. The CDR3 loop spans 14 amino acids.